This TCR beta chain was captured in a study of identical twins. TCRdb re-called the 5' RACE reads with MiXCR, one entry per CDR3 protein. The repertoire has 17,000 or so distinct CDR3 sequences, approximately 70% of them found once; the top ten carry 5.5% to 6%. V was clipped by 5 bases and J by 6 bases; unmatched bases: 7. Germline-derived CDR1 and CDR2 are SQVTM and ANQGSEA. The CDR3 covers 13 residues. Only one count was recorded for this clonotype. Its antigen is not known. Findings and limits, study-wide: Twin pairs had excess sharing that was weaker in beta out-of-frame sequences. Where out-of-frame alpha sequences were twin-shared, they showed excess low generation probability. Zero-insertion analyses could be partly confounded by invariant MAIT and iNKT cells.

The specimen was memory (CD45RO+) T cells sorted from blood. The V and J genes are TRBV29-1 and TRBJ1-5; TRBD1 matches 7 bases. This receptor was taken from a woman aged 18-29 years in good health. This table probably holds off-target reads from a library built for another chain. Here the CDR3 reads CSVSTGLRQPQHF. DNA of the CDR3: TGCAGCGTTTCGACAGGGCTTCGTCAGCCCCAGCATTTT.